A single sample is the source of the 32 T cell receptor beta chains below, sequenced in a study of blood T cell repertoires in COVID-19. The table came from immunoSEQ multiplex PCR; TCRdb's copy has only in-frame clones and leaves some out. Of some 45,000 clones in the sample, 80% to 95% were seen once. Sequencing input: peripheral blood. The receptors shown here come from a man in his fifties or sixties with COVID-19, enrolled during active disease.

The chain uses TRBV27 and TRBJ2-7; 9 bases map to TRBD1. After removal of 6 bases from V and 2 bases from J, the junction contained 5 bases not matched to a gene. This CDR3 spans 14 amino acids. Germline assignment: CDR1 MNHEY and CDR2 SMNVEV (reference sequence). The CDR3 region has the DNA TGTGCCAGCAGCCAGGACAGGGGACCCTACGAGCAGTACTTC. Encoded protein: CASSQDRGPYEQYF.

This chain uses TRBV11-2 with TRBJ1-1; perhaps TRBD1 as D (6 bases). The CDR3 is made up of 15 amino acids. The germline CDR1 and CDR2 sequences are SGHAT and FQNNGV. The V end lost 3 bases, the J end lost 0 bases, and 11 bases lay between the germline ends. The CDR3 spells CASSFRTVMNTEAFF. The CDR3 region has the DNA TGTGCCAGCAGCTTTCGGACAGTTATGAACACTGAAGCTTTCTTT. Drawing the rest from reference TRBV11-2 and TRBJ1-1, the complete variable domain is EAGVAQSPRYKIIEKRQSVAFWCNPISGHATLYWYQQILGQGPKLLIQFQNNGVVDDSQLPKDRFSAERLKGVDSTLKIQPAKLEDSAVYLCASSFRTVMNTEAFFGQGTRLTVV.

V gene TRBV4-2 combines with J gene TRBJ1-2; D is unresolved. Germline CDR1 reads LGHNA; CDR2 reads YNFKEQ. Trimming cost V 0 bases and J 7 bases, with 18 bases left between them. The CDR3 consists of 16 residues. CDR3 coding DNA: TGTGCCAGCAGCCAAGAGTCTCTACCAGGTTGGGCTGGCTACACCTTC. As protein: CASSQESLPGWAGYTF.

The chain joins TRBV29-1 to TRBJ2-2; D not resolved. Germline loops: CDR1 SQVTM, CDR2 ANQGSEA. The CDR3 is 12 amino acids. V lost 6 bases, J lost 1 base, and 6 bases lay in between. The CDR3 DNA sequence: TGCAGCGTCTACCAGAACACCGGGGAGCTGTTTTTT. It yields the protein CSVYQNTGELFF.

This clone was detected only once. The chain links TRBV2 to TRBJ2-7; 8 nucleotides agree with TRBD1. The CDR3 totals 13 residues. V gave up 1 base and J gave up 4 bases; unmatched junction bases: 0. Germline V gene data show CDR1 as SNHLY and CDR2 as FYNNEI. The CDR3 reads CASSEGTGYEQYF. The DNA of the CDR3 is TGTGCCAGCAGTGAAGGGACAGGGTACGAGCAGTACTTC.

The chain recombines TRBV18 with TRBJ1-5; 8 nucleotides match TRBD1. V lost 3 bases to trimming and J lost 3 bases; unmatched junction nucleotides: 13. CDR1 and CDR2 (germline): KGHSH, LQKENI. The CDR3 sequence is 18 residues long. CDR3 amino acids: CASSPKPLQGEVNQPQHF. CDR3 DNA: TGTGCCAGCTCACCTAAGCCCTTACAGGGGGAGGTCAATCAGCCCCAGCATTTT.

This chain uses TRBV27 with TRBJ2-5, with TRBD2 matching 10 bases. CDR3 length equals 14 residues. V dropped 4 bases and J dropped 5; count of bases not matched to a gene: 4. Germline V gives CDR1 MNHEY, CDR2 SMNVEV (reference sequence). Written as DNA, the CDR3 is TGTGCCAGCAGTTCGGGACTAGCGATTGAGACCCAGTACTTC. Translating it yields CASSSGLAIETQYF.

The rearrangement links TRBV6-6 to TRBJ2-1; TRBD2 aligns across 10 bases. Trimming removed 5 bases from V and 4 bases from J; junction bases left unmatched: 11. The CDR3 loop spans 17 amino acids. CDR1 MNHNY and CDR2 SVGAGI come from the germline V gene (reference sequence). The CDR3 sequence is CASSPQRGLATYNEQFF. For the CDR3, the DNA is TGTGCCAGCAGTCCCCAGAGGGGACTAGCGACATACAATGAGCAGTTCTTC.

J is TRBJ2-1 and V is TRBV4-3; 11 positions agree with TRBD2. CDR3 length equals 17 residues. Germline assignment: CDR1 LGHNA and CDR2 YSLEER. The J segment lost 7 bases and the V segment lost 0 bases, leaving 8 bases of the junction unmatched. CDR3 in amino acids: CASSQDRTSGRENEQFF. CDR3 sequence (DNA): TGCGCCAGCAGCCAAGATCGCACTAGCGGGAGAGAAAATGAGCAGTTCTTC.

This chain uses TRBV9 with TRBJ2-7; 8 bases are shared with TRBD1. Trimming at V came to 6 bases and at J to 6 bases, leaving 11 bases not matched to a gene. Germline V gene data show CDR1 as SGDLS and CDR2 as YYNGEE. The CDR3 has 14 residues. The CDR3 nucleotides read TGTGCCAGCACCCGTTTCGACAGGGGCGCCGAGCAGTACTTC. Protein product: CASTRFDRGAEQYF.

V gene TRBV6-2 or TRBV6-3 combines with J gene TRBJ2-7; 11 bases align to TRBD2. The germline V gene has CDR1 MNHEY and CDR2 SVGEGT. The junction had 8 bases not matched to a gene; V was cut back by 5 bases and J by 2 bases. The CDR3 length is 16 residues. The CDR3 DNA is TGTGCCAGCAGTCGGACATCGACTAGCGGGACCTACGAGCAGTACTTC. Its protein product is CASSRTSTSGTYEQYF.

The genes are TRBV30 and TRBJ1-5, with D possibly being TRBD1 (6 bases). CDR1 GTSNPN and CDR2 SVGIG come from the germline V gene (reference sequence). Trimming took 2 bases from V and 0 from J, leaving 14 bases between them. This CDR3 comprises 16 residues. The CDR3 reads CAWSLTRTVSNQPQHF. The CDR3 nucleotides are TGTGCCTGGAGTTTAACCCGGACAGTTAGCAATCAGCCCCAGCATTTT. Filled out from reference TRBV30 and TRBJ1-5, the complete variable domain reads SQTIHQWPATLVQPVGSPLSLECTVEGTSNPNLYWYRQAAGRGLQLLFYSVGIGQISSEVPQNLSASRPQDRQFILSSKKLLLSDSGFYLCAWSLTRTVSNQPQHFGDGTRLSIL.

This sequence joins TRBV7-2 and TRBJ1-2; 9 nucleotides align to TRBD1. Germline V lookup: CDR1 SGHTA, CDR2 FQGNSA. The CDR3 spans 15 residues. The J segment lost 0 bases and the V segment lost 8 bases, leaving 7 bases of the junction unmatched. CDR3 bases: TGTGCCAGCCGCCCCCGGGACAGGGCTAACTATGGCTACACCTTC. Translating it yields CASRPRDRANYGYTF.

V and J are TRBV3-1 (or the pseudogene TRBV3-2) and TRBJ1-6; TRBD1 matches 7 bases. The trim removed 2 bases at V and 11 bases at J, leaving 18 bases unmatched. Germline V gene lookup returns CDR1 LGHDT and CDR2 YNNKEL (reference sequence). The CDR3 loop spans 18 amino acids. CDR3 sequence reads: CASSQTLQPGTAATPLHF. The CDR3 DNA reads TGTGCCAGCAGCCAAACGCTCCAGCCCGGGACAGCTGCTACACCCCTCCACTTT.

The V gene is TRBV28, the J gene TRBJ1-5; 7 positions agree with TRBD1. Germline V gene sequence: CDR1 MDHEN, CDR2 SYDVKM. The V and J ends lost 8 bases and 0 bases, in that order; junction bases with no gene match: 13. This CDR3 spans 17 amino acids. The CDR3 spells CASLPSAGTDSNQPQHF. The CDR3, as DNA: TGTGCCAGCCTACCGAGTGCCGGGACAGATAGCAATCAGCCCCAGCATTTT. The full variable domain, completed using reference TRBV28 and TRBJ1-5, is DVKVTQSSRYLVKRTGEKVFLECVQDMDHENMFWYRQDPGLGLRLIYFSYDVKMKEKGDIPEGYSVSREKKERFSLILESASTNQTSMYLCASLPSAGTDSNQPQHFGDGTRLSIL.

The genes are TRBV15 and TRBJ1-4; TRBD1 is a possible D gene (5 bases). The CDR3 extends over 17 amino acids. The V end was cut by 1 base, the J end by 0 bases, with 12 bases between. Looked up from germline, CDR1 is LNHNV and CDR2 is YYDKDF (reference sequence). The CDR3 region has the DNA TGTGCCACCAGCAGAGGACAGAAGATAGCAACTAATGAAAAACTGTTTTTT. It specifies CATSRGQKIATNEKLFF. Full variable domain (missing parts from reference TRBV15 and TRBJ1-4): DAMVIQNPRYQVTQFGKPVTLSCSQTLNHNVMYWYQQKSSQAPKLLFHYYDKDFNNEADTPDNFQSRRPNTSFCFLDIRSPGLGDTAMYLCATSRGQKIATNEKLFFGSGTQLSVL.

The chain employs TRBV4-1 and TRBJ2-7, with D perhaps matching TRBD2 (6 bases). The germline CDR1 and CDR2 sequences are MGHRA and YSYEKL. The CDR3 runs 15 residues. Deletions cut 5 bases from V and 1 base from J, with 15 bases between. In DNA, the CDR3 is TGCGCCAGCAGCTTAAAATCCGGGGGTTCCTACGAGCAGTACTTC. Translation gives CASSLKSGGSYEQYF.

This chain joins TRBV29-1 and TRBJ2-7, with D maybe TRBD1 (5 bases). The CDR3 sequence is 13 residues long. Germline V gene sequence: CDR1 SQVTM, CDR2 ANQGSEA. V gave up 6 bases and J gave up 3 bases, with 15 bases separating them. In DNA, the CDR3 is TGCAGCGTCTACGACAGCCTGAACTACGAGCAGTACTTC. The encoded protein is CSVYDSLNYEQYF.

The CDR3 DNA sequence: TGTGCCAGCAGCCAACCCGGGACTAGCGGGAGTCGGGAGCTGTTTTTT. Encoded protein: CASSQPGTSGSRELFF. The chain joins TRBV3-1 (or the pseudogene TRBV3-2) to TRBJ2-2, with 14 positions matching TRBD2. CDR1 and CDR2 (germline): LGHDT, YNNKEL (reference sequence). J gave up 9 bases and V 2 bases, and 5 bases lay outside the gene matches. CDR3 length: 16 amino acids.

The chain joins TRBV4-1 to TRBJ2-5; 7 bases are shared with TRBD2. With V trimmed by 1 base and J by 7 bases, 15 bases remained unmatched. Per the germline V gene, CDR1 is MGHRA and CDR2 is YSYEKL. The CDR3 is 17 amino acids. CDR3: CASSQVLLSGVGGTQYF. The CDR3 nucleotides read TGCGCCAGCAGCCAAGTCCTATTAAGCGGGGTGGGAGGGACCCAGTACTTC.

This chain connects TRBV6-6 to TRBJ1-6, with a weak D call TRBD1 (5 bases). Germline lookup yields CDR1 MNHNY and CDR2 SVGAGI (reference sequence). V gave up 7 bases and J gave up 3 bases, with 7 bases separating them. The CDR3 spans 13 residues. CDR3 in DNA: TGTGCCAGCACAGGGAACTATAATTCACCCCTCCACTTT. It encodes CASTGNYNSPLHF.

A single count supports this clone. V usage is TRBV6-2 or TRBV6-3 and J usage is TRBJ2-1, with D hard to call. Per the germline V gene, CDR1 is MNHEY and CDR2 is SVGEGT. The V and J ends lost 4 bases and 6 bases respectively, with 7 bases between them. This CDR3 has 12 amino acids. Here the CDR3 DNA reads TGTGCCAGCAGTTCCCCGGGCAATGAGCAGTTCTTC. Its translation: CASSSPGNEQFF.

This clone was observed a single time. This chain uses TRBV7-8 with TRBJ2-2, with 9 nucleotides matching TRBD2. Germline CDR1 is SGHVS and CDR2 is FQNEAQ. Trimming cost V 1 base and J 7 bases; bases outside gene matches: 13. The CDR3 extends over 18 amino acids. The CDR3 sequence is CASSLGASRGGALGELFF. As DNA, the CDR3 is TGTGCCAGCAGCTTAGGGGCTTCTCGCGGGGGGGCCCTCGGGGAGCTGTTTTTT.

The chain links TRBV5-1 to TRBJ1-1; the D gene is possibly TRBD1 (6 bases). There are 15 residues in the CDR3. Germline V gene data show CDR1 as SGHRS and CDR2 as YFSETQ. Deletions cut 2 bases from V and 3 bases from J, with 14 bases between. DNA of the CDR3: TGCGCCAGCAGCTTCAACAGGGTTGGAGACACTGAAGCTTTCTTT. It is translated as CASSFNRVGDTEAFF.

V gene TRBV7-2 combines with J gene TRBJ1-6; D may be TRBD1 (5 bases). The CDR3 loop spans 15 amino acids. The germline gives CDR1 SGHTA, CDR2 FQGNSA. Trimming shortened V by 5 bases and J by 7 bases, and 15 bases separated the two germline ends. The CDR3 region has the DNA TGTGCCAGCAGCCCCCCGGGGGTGAGAAATTCACCCCTCCACTTT. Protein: CASSPPGVRNSPLHF.

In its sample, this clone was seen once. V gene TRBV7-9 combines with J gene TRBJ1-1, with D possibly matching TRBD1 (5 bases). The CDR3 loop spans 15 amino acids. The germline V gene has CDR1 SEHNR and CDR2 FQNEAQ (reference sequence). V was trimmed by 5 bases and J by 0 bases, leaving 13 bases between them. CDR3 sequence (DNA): TGTGCCAGCAGCATAGGACACCTAATGAACACTGAAGCTTTCTTT. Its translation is CASSIGHLMNTEAFF.

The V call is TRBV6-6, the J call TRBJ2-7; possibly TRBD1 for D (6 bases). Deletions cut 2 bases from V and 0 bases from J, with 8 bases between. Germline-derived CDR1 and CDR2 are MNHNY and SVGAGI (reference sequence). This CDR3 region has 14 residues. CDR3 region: CASSYLGASYEQYF. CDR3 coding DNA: TGTGCCAGCAGTTACCTGGGGGCCTCCTACGAGCAGTACTTC.

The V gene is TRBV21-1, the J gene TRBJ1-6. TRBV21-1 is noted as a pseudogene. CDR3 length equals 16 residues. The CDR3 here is CASSKSYSGYNSPLHF. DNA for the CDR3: TGTGCCAGCAGCAAATCCTACAGCGGCTATAATTCACCCCTCCACTTT.

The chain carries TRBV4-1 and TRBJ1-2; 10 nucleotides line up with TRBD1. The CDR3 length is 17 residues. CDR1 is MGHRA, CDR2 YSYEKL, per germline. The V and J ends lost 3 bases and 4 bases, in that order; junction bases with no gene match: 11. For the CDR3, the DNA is TGCGCCAGCAGCCACCAGGACAGGGGGGCCCCCAGCTATGGCTACACCTTC. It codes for CASSHQDRGAPSYGYTF.

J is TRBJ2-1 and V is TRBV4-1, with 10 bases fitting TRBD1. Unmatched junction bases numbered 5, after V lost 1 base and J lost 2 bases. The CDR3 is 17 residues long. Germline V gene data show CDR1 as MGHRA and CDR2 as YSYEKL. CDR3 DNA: TGCGCCAGCAGCCAAGGGACGGGGACAGGGGCCTACAATGAGCAGTTCTTC. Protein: CASSQGTGTGAYNEQFF.

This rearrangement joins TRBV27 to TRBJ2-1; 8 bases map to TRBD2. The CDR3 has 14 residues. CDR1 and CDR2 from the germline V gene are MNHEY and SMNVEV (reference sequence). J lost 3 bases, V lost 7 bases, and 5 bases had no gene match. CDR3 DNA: TGTGCCAGCACCGCGGGAGGAAACTACAATGAGCAGTTCTTC. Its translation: CASTAGGNYNEQFF.

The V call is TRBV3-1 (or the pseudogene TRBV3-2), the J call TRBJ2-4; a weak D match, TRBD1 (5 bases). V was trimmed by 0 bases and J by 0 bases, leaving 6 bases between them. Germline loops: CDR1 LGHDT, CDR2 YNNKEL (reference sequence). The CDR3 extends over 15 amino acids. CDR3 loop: CASSQDRVAKNIQYF. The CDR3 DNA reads TGTGCCAGCAGCCAAGACAGGGTAGCCAAAAACATTCAGTACTTC.